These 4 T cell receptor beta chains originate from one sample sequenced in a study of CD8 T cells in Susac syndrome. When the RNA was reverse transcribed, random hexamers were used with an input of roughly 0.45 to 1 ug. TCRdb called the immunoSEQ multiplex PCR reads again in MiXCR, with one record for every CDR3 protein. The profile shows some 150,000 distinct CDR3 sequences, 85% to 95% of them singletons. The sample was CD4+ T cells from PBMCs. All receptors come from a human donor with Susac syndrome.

This CDR3 is CASSLGTSSGNTIYF. CDR3 nucleotide sequence: TGTGCCAGCAGCTTAGGCACCAGCTCTGGAAACACCATATATTTT. This chain uses TRBV11-2 with TRBJ1-3; D is uncertain. The germline V gene encodes CDR1 SGHAT and CDR2 FQNNGV. The CDR3 totals 15 residues. V lost 1 base and J 0 bases, leaving 7 bases between the germline ends.

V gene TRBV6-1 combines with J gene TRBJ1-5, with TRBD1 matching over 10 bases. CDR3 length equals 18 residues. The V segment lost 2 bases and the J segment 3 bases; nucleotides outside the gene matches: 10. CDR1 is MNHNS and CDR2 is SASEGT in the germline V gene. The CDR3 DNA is TGTGCCAGCAGTGAAAGACCCACGGACAGGGGGAACAATCAGCCCCAGCATTTT. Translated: CASSERPTDRGNNQPQHF.

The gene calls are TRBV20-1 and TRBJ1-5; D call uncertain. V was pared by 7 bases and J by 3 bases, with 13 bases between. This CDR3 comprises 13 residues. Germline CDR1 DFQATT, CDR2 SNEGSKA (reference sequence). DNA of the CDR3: TGCAGTGTGGCCATTGGTGCCAATCAGCCCCAGCATTTT. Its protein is CSVAIGANQPQHF.

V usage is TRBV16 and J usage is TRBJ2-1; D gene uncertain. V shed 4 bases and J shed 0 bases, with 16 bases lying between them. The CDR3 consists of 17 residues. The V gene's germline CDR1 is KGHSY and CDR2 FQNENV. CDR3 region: CASSPIGGLSSYNEQFF. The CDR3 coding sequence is TGTGCCAGCAGCCCAATCGGTGGCTTAAGCTCCTACAATGAGCAGTTCTTC.